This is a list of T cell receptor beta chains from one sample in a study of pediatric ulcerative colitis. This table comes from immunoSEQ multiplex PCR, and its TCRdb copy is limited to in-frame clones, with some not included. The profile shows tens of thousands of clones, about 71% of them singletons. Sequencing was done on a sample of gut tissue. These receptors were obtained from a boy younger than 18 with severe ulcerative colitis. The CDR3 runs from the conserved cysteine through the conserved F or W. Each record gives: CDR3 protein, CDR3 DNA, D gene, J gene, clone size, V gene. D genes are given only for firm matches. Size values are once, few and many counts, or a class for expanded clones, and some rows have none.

CDR3 protein: CASRPGGTDTQYF
CDR3 DNA: TGTGCCAGCAGACCAGGGGGCACAGATACGCAGTATTTT
D gene: -
J gene: TRBJ2-3
clone size: -
V gene: TRBV6-1

CDR3 protein: CAWSAGDVMRAFF
CDR3 DNA: TGTGCCTGGAGTGCAGGGGATGTTATGAGAGCTTTCTTT
D gene: -
J gene: TRBJ1-1
clone size: few
V gene: TRBV30

CDR3 protein: CASSWERGSGETQYF
CDR3 DNA: TGTGCCAGCAGTTGGGAAAGGGGTTCAGGGGAGACCCAGTACTTC
D gene: -
J gene: TRBJ2-5
clone size: -
V gene: TRBV6-6

CDR3 protein: CSVEGDSLVTQYF
CDR3 DNA: TGCAGCGTTGAGGGGGACTCGTTGGTCACGCAGTATTTT
D gene: -
J gene: TRBJ2-3
clone size: -
V gene: TRBV29-1

CDR3 protein: CASSSGSSYNSPLHF
CDR3 DNA: TGTGCCAGCAGTTCAGGGAGCTCCTATAATTCACCCCTCCACTTT
D gene: -
J gene: TRBJ1-6
clone size: -
V gene: TRBV13

CDR3 protein: CASSFQQGRGQYF
CDR3 DNA: TGCGCCAGCAGCTTCCAACAGGGCCGGGGGCAGTATTTT
D gene: -
J gene: TRBJ2-3
clone size: -
V gene: TRBV5-1

CDR3 protein: CASSLYTNTEAFF
CDR3 DNA: TGTGCCAGCAGCTTGTATACTAACACTGAAGCTTTCTTT
D gene: -
J gene: TRBJ1-1
clone size: -
V gene: TRBV7-3

CDR3 protein: CASSGRDRGLRTEAFF
CDR3 DNA: TGTGCCAGCAGTGGCCGGGACAGGGGGCTTCGAACTGAAGCTTTCTTT
D gene: TRBD1
J gene: TRBJ1-1
clone size: -
V gene: TRBV6-1

CDR3 protein: CSARDPNTQYF
CDR3 DNA: TGCAGTGCTAGAGATCCGAATACGCAGTATTTT
D gene: -
J gene: TRBJ2-3
clone size: -
V gene: TRBV20-1

CDR3 protein: CASSLWTGEEKLFF
CDR3 DNA: TGTGCCAGCAGCTTATGGACAGGGGAAGAAAAACTGTTTTTT
D gene: TRBD1
J gene: TRBJ1-4
clone size: -
V gene: TRBV7-9

CDR3 protein: CASSSGPTGELFF
CDR3 DNA: TGTGCCAGCAGCTCCGGCCCCACCGGGGAGCTGTTTTTT
D gene: -
J gene: TRBJ2-2
clone size: -
V gene: TRBV7-3

CDR3 protein: CASSYSGTDLEAFF
CDR3 DNA: TGTGCCAGCAGTTACTCCGGGACAGACCTTGAAGCTTTCTTT
D gene: TRBD1
J gene: TRBJ1-1
clone size: few
V gene: TRBV6-6

CDR3 protein: CASSLAPTDQPQHF
CDR3 DNA: TGTGCCAGCAGCTTAGCCCCGACGGATCAGCCCCAGCATTTT
D gene: -
J gene: TRBJ1-5
clone size: few
V gene: TRBV7-2

CDR3 protein: CASSQQGPGNTEAFF
CDR3 DNA: TGCGCCAGCAGCCAACAGGGCCCAGGGAACACTGAAGCTTTCTTT
D gene: -
J gene: TRBJ1-1
clone size: -
V gene: TRBV5-1

CDR3 protein: CASSLTGLDYGYTF
CDR3 DNA: TGTGCCAGCAGCTTGACAGGGCTGGATTATGGCTACACCTTC
D gene: TRBD1
J gene: TRBJ1-2
clone size: -
V gene: TRBV7-2

CDR3 protein: CASSQGFRGPQYF
CDR3 DNA: TGTGCCAGCAGTCAGGGCTTTCGCGGGCCCCAGTACTTC
D gene: -
J gene: TRBJ2-5
clone size: -
V gene: TRBV14

CDR3 protein: CASSPNTNEQFF
CDR3 DNA: TGTGCCAGCTCACCAAACACCAATGAGCAGTTCTTC
D gene: -
J gene: TRBJ2-1
clone size: few
V gene: TRBV18

CDR3 protein: CASSLSTGQGTSPLHF
CDR3 DNA: TGTGCCAGCAGCTTATCTACGGGACAAGGGACCTCACCCCTCCACTTT
D gene: -
J gene: TRBJ1-6
clone size: -
V gene: TRBV11-2

CDR3 protein: CASSGEKPTQQYF
CDR3 DNA: TGTGCCAGCAGTGGGGAGAAGCCTACCCAGCAGTACTTC
D gene: -
J gene: TRBJ2-5
clone size: once
V gene: TRBV2

CDR3 protein: CASSPRENTIYF
CDR3 DNA: TGTGCCAGCTCACCGAGGGAGAACACCATATATTTT
D gene: -
J gene: TRBJ1-3
clone size: -
V gene: TRBV18

CDR3 protein: CASSAGTGRYEQYF
CDR3 DNA: TGTGCCAGCAGCGCCGGGACAGGGAGGTACGAGCAGTACTTC
D gene: TRBD1
J gene: TRBJ2-7
clone size: -
V gene: TRBV9

CDR3 protein: CASSEDLWRGDTDTQYF
CDR3 DNA: TGTGCCAGCAGCGAAGACCTCTGGCGGGGGGACACAGATACGCAGTATTTT
D gene: TRBD2
J gene: TRBJ2-3
clone size: -
V gene: TRBV6-1

CDR3 protein: CASSIAGNTDTQYF
CDR3 DNA: TGTGCCAGCAGTATAGCGGGGAACACAGATACGCAGTATTTT
D gene: TRBD2
J gene: TRBJ2-3
clone size: -
V gene: TRBV6-1

CDR3 protein: CAFRGPESSYTF
CDR3 DNA: TGTGCCTTCAGGGGGCCTGAGAGTAGCTACACCTTC
D gene: TRBD1
J gene: TRBJ1-2
clone size: -
V gene: TRBV30

CDR3 protein: CASSISGGGTDTQYF
CDR3 DNA: TGTGCCAGCAGCATCAGCGGGGGGGGCACAGATACGCAGTATTTT
D gene: TRBD2
J gene: TRBJ2-3
clone size: -
V gene: TRBV5-4

CDR3 protein: CSVLGNRVGIGTEAFF
CDR3 DNA: TGCAGCGTCTTGGGGAACAGGGTGGGGATCGGCACTGAAGCTTTCTTT
D gene: -
J gene: TRBJ1-1
clone size: few
V gene: TRBV29-1

CDR3 protein: CASSVGGGNLVHEQYF
CDR3 DNA: TGTGCCAGCAGCGTAGGTGGCGGGAATTTAGTCCACGAGCAGTACTTC
D gene: -
J gene: TRBJ2-7
clone size: few
V gene: TRBV9

CDR3 protein: CASSSTLWAYEQYF
CDR3 DNA: TGTGCCAGCAGCTCCACCCTTTGGGCATACGAGCAGTACTTC
D gene: -
J gene: TRBJ2-7
clone size: -
V gene: TRBV5-5

CDR3 protein: CASSPAGGVNEQFF
CDR3 DNA: TGCGCCAGCAGCCCAGCGGGGGGCGTGAATGAGCAGTTCTTC
D gene: TRBD2
J gene: TRBJ2-1
clone size: -
V gene: TRBV5-1

CDR3 protein: CASSPRDRGTTEAFF
CDR3 DNA: TGTGCCAGCTCACCCCGGGACAGGGGTACCACTGAAGCTTTCTTT
D gene: TRBD1
J gene: TRBJ1-1
clone size: -
V gene: TRBV18

CDR3 protein: CASSFSGGAYNEQFF
CDR3 DNA: TGTGCCAGCAGCTTCAGTGGGGGGGCCTACAATGAGCAGTTCTTC
D gene: TRBD2
J gene: TRBJ2-1
clone size: -
V gene: TRBV11-3

CDR3 protein: CASSHGYNEQFF
CDR3 DNA: TGTGCCAGCAGCCACGGGTACAATGAGCAGTTCTTC
D gene: -
J gene: TRBJ2-1
clone size: -
V gene: TRBV4-2

CDR3 protein: CAWSVGGLSAGNTIYF
CDR3 DNA: TGTGCCTGGAGTGTAGGGGGTCTATCGGCCGGAAACACCATATATTTT
D gene: -
J gene: TRBJ1-3
clone size: -
V gene: TRBV30

CDR3 protein: CASSFGGQETQYF
CDR3 DNA: TGCGCCAGCAGCTTTGGGGGTCAAGAGACCCAGTACTTC
D gene: -
J gene: TRBJ2-5
clone size: -
V gene: TRBV5-1

CDR3 protein: CASSEALVGTESGELFF
CDR3 DNA: TGTGCCAGCAGCGAGGCCTTGGTGGGCACCGAGTCCGGGGAGCTGTTTTTT
D gene: -
J gene: TRBJ2-2
clone size: -
V gene: TRBV9

CDR3 protein: CASSLIQGTHEQYF
CDR3 DNA: TGCGCCAGCAGCTTGATACAGGGAACCCACGAGCAGTACTTC
D gene: -
J gene: TRBJ2-7
clone size: -
V gene: TRBV5-1

CDR3 protein: CASSRGLGPEAFF
CDR3 DNA: TGTGCCAGCAGCAGGGGACTCGGTCCTGAAGCTTTCTTT
D gene: -
J gene: TRBJ1-1
clone size: once
V gene: TRBV9

CDR3 protein: CASGQGQGAGNEQFF
CDR3 DNA: TGTGCTAGTGGTCAGGGACAGGGGGCGGGGAATGAGCAGTTCTTC
D gene: TRBD1
J gene: TRBJ2-1
clone size: -
V gene: TRBV12-5

CDR3 protein: CASSLRGGPSTDTQYF
CDR3 DNA: TGTGCCAGCAGCTTACGAGGGGGCCCGAGCACAGATACGCAGTATTTT
D gene: TRBD1
J gene: TRBJ2-3
clone size: -
V gene: TRBV7-8

CDR3 protein: CASSIAGAGYGYTF
CDR3 DNA: TGTGCCAGTAGTATAGCTGGGGCGGGCTATGGCTACACCTTC
D gene: -
J gene: TRBJ1-2
clone size: few
V gene: TRBV19

CDR3 protein: CASSYSRDNYGYTF
CDR3 DNA: TGTGCCAGCAGTTACTCGAGAGACAACTATGGCTACACCTTC
D gene: -
J gene: TRBJ1-2
clone size: -
V gene: TRBV6-6

CDR3 protein: CASSVGDRSNYGYTF
CDR3 DNA: TGTGCCAGCAGCGTGGGGGACAGATCAAACTATGGCTACACCTTC
D gene: TRBD1
J gene: TRBJ1-2
clone size: medium-sized
V gene: TRBV9